This section outlines one T cell receptor beta chain sequence together with its context. Its antigen is still unknown. TCRB transcripts that were expressed got sequenced, as all of the isolated RNA had been reverse transcribed. The data were produced by immunoSEQ multiplex PCR, yet TCRdb's version contains in-frame clones alone and is incomplete. The sample holds over 150,000 clones, 6.5% to 8.5% seen once. The sample belongs to a study of beta chain features in type 1 diabetes. General study findings and limits: In the patient group, naive, central memory and Treg TCRB repertoires seemed more alike than in the healthy donor group. TCRB CDR3s were moderately but significantly shorter in Type 1 diabetes patients in all four CD4+ subsets.

Germline V gene data show CDR1 as GTSNPN and CDR2 as SVGIG (reference sequence). The J segment lost 5 bases and the V segment lost 0 bases, leaving 8 bases of the junction unmatched. This CDR3 spans 15 amino acids. The chain combines TRBV30 with TRBJ2-7; 9 positions match TRBD1. This TCR came from a man between 18 and 29 years old with type 1 diabetes. Material: central memory CD4+ T cells from blood. The CDR3 sequence is CAWSVKPGQGNEQYF. CDR3 DNA sequence: TGTGCCTGGAGTGTCAAACCGGGACAGGGAAACGAGCAGTACTTC.